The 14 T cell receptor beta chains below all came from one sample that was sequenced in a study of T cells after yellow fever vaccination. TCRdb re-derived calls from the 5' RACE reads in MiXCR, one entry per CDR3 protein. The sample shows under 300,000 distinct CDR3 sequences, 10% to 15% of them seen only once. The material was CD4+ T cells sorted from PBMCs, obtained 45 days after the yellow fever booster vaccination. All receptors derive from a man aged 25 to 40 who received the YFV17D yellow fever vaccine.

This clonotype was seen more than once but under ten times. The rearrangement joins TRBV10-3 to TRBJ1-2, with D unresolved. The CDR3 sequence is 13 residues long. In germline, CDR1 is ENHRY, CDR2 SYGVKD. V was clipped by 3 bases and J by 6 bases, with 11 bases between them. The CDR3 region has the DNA TGTGCCATCAGTGATGGCCCTGGCGATGGCTACACCTTC. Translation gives CAISDGPGDGYTF.

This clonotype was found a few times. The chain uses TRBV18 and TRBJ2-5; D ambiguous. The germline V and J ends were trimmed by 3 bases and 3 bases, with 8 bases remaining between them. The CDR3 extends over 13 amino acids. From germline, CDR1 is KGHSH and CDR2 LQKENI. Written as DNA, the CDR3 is TGTGCCAGCTCACCCTCTCAGGAAGAGACCCAGTACTTC. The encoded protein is CASSPSQEETQYF.

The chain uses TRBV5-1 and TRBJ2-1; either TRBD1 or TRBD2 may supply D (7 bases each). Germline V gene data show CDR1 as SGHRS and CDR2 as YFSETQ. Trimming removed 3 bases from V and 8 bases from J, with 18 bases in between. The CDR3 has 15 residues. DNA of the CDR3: TGCGCCAGCAGCTCCCGGGTCGCAGGGGGGGATGAGCAGTTCTTC. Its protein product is CASSSRVAGGDEQFF.

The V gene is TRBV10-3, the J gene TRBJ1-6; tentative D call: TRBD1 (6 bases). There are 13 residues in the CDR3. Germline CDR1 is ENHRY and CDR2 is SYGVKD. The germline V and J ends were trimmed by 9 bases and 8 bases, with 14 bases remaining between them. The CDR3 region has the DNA TGTGCCATTCAGGGGATGGGTGATTCACCCCTCCACTTT. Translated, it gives CAIQGMGDSPLHF.

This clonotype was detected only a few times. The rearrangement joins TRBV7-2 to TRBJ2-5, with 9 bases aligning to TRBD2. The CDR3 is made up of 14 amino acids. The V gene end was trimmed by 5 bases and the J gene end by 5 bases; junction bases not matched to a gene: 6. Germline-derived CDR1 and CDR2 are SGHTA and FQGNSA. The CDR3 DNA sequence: TGTGCCAGCAGCCGTAGCGGGAGAAAGGAGACCCAGTACTTC. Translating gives CASSRSGRKETQYF.

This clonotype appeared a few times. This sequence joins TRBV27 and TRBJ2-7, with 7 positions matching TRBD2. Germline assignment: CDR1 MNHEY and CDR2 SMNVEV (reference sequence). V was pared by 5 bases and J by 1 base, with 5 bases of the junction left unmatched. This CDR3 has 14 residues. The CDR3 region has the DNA TGTGCCAGCAGTGCCCCGGGACTATCCTACGAGCAGTACTTC. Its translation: CASSAPGLSYEQYF.

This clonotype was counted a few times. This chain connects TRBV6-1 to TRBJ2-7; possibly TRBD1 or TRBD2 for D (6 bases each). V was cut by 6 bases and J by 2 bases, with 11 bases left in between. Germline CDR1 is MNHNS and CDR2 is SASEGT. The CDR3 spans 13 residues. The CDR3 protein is CASRRDNTYEQYF. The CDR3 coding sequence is TGTGCCAGCAGGCGGGACAACACCTACGAGCAGTACTTC.

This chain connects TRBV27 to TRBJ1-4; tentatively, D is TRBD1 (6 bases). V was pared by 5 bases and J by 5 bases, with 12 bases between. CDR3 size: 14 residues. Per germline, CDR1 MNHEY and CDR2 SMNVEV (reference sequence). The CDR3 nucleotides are TGTGCCAGCAGTCCAGGACAGAGGAATGAAAAACTGTTTTTT. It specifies CASSPGQRNEKLFF.

In DNA form, the CDR3 reads TGTGCCAGCAGTTACACAGGTGGGAAGCTGTTTTTT. Its protein product is CASSYTGGKLFF. V is TRBV6-2 or TRBV6-3 and J is TRBJ2-2, with D possibly TRBD1 on 5 matching bases. The CDR3 sequence is 12 residues long. CDR1 is MNHEY, CDR2 SVGEGT, per germline. Trimming left V 2 bases short and J 12 bases short, with 10 bases between.

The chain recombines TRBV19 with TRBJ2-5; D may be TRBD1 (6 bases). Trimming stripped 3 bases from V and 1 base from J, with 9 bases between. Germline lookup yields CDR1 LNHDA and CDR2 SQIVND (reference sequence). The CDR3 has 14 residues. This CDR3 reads CASSITGIQETQYF. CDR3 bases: TGTGCCAGTAGTATTACAGGGATCCAAGAGACCCAGTACTTC.

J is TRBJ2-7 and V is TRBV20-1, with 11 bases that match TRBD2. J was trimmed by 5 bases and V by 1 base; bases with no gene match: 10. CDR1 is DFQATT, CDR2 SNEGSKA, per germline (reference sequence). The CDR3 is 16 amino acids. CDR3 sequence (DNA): TGCAGTGCTAGAGGGCCACTAGCGGGAGCTCCCGACGAGCAGTACTTC. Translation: CSARGPLAGAPDEQYF.

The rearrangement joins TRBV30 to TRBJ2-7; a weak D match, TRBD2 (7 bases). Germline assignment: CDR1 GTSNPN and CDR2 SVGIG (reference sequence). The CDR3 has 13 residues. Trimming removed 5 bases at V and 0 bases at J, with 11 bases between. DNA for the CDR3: TGTGCCTGGGGGGGGGACAACTCCTACGAGCAGTACTTC. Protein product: CAWGGDNSYEQYF.

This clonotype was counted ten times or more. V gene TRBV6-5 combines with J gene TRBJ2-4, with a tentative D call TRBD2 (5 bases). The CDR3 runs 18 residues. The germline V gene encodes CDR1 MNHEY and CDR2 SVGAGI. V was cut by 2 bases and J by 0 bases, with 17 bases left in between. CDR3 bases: TGTGCCAGCAGTTACAGACGGGGAGCGGATCTAGCCAAAAACATTCAGTACTTC. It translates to CASSYRRGADLAKNIQYF.

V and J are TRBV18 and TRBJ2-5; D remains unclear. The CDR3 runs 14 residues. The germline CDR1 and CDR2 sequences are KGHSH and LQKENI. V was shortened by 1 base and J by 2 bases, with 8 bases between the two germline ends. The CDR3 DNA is TGTGCCAGCTCACCACGATCCCCTCAAGAGACCCAGTACTTC. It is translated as CASSPRSPQETQYF.